This T cell receptor beta chain was obtained from a study of T cells in Graves' hyperthyroidism and ophthalmopathy. Those with hyperthyroidism were 18 to 65 years old, newly diagnosed, and ill for under 2 months. Orbital computed tomography, thyroid ultrasound, serum thyroxine and TRAb, and clinical symptoms together informed the diagnoses. The source of the PBMCs was 8 to 10 ml of fresh peripheral blood. This clonotype has a count of ten or more. Amplified regions were TCR beta CDR3 sequences from RNA transcripts. Researchers ran a first-round RT-PCR on the TCR CDR3 using the HTBI primer set. TCRdb independently ran MiXCR on the multiplex PCR reads; one entry per CDR3 protein. This table has roughly 660,000 distinct CDR3 sequences, around 16% appearing once. This CDR3 is 16 amino acids long. Trimming took 0 bases from V and 1 from J, leaving 12 bases between them. Germline V lookup: CDR1 LGHDT, CDR2 YNNKEL (reference sequence).

The receptor's source is a man over 45 with Graves' hyperthyroidism. Material for sequencing was blood. V gene TRBV3-1 combines with J gene TRBJ2-5; the D call may be TRBD1 or TRBD2 (5 bases each). In DNA form, the CDR3 reads TGTGCCAGCAGCCAAGACCGAGGGGCCGGCCAAGAGACCCAGTACTTC. Translated, it gives CASSQDRGAGQETQYF.